This passage covers 17 T cell receptor beta chains from one sample sequenced in a study of beta chain features in type 1 diabetes. Broader study findings: Across all four CD4+ subsets, people with type 1 diabetes showed modestly shorter TCRB CDR3s.

These receptors have no identified antigens. As every portion of the isolated RNA was reverse transcribed, the sequencing read expressed TCRB transcripts. The method was immunoSEQ multiplex PCR; TCRdb's version includes in-frame clones alone and lacks a portion of them. The data contain under 300,000 clones, roughly 24% of them seen just once; the ten biggest clones take up around 0.011%. Sequencing used naive CD4+ T cells from blood. These receptors originate from a woman in her thirties with type 1 diabetes.

The rearrangement joins TRBV11-3 to TRBJ1-2; possibly TRBD1 for D (5 bases). CDR1 and CDR2 (germline): SGHNT, YENEEA. This CDR3 comprises 12 residues. V was shortened by 6 bases and J by 8 bases, with 13 bases between the two germline ends. Here the CDR3 reads CASSLERGGYTF. DNA for the CDR3: TGTGCCAGCAGTCTCGAACGGGGGGGCTACACCTTC. The variable domain in full, with the rest retrieved from reference TRBV11-3 and TRBJ1-2, is EAGVVQSPRYKIIEKKQPVAFWCNPISGHNTLYWYLQNLGQGPELLIRYENEEAVDDSQLPKDRFSAERLKGVDSTLKIQPAELGDSAVYLCASSLERGGYTFGSGTRLTVV.

V usage is TRBV28 and J usage is TRBJ2-5, with unresolved D. In germline, CDR1 is MDHEN, CDR2 SYDVKM. The germline V and J ends were trimmed by 6 bases and 3 bases, with 11 bases remaining between them. There are 13 residues in the CDR3. CDR3 coding DNA: TGTGCCAGCAGAACCACACGGGAAGAGACCCAGTACTTC. Residues: CASRTTREETQYF. Variable domain in full (rest from reference TRBV28 and TRBJ2-5): DVKVTQSSRYLVKRTGEKVFLECVQDMDHENMFWYRQDPGLGLRLIYFSYDVKMKEKGDIPEGYSVSREKKERFSLILESASTNQTSMYLCASRTTREETQYFGPGTRLLVL.

The gene calls are TRBV28 and TRBJ2-7; TRBD2 aligns across 9 bases. Germline loops: CDR1 MDHEN, CDR2 SYDVKM. The trim removed 8 bases at V and 3 bases at J, leaving 14 bases unmatched. The CDR3 totals 16 residues. In DNA form, the CDR3 reads TGTGCCAGCTCGGGCAGCCTAGCGGGAATAGTCTACGAGCAGTACTTC. As protein: CASSGSLAGIVYEQYF. The full variable domain, completed using reference TRBV28 and TRBJ2-7, is DVKVTQSSRYLVKRTGEKVFLECVQDMDHENMFWYRQDPGLGLRLIYFSYDVKMKEKGDIPEGYSVSREKKERFSLILESASTNQTSMYLCASSGSLAGIVYEQYFGPGTRLTVT.

In its sample, this clone was seen a few times. The chain has TRBV5-4 and TRBJ1-2, with D uncertain. CDR1 is SGHNT, CDR2 YYREEE, per germline (reference sequence). Trimming took off 2 bases at V and 7 bases at J, with 9 bases between the two ends. This CDR3 spans 12 amino acids. The CDR3 bases are TGTGCCAGCAGCTTACAACTAAGTGGCTACACCTTC. This sequence encodes CASSLQLSGYTF.

Here the CDR3 DNA reads TGTGCCAGCAGGACGACAGGGGGCTCAGTCAAGTACTTC. Translating gives CASRTTGGSVKYF. This rearrangement joins TRBV2 to TRBJ2-7; 10 bases match TRBD1. Trimming at V came to 6 bases and at J to 11 bases, leaving 10 bases not matched to a gene. CDR3 length: 13 residues. Germline assignment: CDR1 SNHLY and CDR2 FYNNEI.

V and J are TRBV7-3 and TRBJ2-5; tentatively, D is TRBD2 (6 bases). The ends were cut back, 4 bases at V and 4 bases at J, with 16 bases in the middle. This CDR3 comprises 15 residues. Germline V gives CDR1 SGHTA, CDR2 FQGTGA. In nucleotides, the CDR3 is TGTGCCAGCAGCTACTCCGGGAGCGCGGGAGAGACCCAGTACTTC. This translates into CASSYSGSAGETQYF.

The V gene is TRBV7-9, the J gene TRBJ1-5; 11 bases are a match to TRBD1. CDR3 length: 14 amino acids. The germline V gene encodes CDR1 SEHNR and CDR2 FQNEAQ (reference sequence). With 5 bases clipped from V and 6 bases from J, the junction kept 3 bases outside the gene matches. CDR3 in amino acids: CASSRDRGVQPQHF. For the CDR3, the DNA is TGTGCCAGCAGCCGGGACAGGGGGGTTCAGCCCCAGCATTTT.

In this sample, this clone turned up a few times. V and J are TRBV30 and TRBJ2-5; no firm D call. V was pared by 5 bases and J by 5 bases, with 9 bases between. The CDR3 covers 11 residues. Germline CDR1 is GTSNPN and CDR2 is SVGIG (reference sequence). The CDR3 reads CAWETGETQYF. Here the CDR3 DNA reads TGTGCCTGGGAAACCGGGGAGACCCAGTACTTC.

This clone was detected only a few times. The chain combines TRBV30 with TRBJ1-4, with D possibly being TRBD1 (6 bases). The germline V gene encodes CDR1 GTSNPN and CDR2 SVGIG (reference sequence). The V end lost 4 bases, the J end lost 0 bases, and 12 bases lay between the germline ends. This CDR3 is 15 amino acids long. The CDR3 loop is CAWKEGGATNEKLFF. The CDR3 DNA sequence: TGTGCCTGGAAAGAAGGGGGGGCAACTAATGAAAAACTGTTTTTT.

Details on this clone: In the same sample, other DNA sequences code for this CDR3. V usage is TRBV6-4 and J usage is TRBJ2-1; 7 nucleotides align to TRBD1. Unmatched junction bases numbered 1, after V lost 3 bases and J lost 5 bases. The CDR3 extends over 13 amino acids. CDR1 and CDR2 from the germline V gene are MRHNA and SNTAGT. The CDR3 coding sequence is TGTGCCAGCAGTGAACAGGGGAACAATGAGCAGTTCTTC. This encodes CASSEQGNNEQFF.

A few counts support this clone. The rearrangement joins TRBV5-1 to TRBJ2-5; D ambiguous. The CDR3 is 13 residues long. Germline V lookup: CDR1 SGHRS, CDR2 YFSETQ. V was shortened by 3 bases and J by 5 bases, with 11 bases between the two germline ends. CDR3 nucleotides: TGCGCCAGCAGCTACGCCCCCGGGGAGACCCAGTACTTC. Translating gives CASSYAPGETQYF.

This rearrangement joins TRBV7-3 to TRBJ2-1; the D gene is possibly TRBD1 (7 bases). Germline lookup yields CDR1 SGHTA and CDR2 FQGTGA. The CDR3 spans 15 residues. V was clipped by 1 base and J by 4 bases, with 11 bases between them. The CDR3 here is CASSLRGDSYNEQFF. CDR3 DNA: TGTGCCAGCAGCTTAAGGGGGGACAGTTACAATGAGCAGTTCTTC.

The rearrangement uses TRBV6-5 and TRBJ2-1; D possibly corresponds to TRBD2 (6 bases). The CDR3 length is 15 residues. V lost 6 bases to trimming and J lost 7 bases, with 19 bases between them. Germline loops: CDR1 MNHEY, CDR2 SVGAGI. CDR3 in amino acids: CASRPAGGAINEQFF. The DNA for the CDR3 is TGTGCCAGCAGGCCAGCCGGGGGTGCCATAAATGAGCAGTTCTTC.

The J gene is TRBJ2-3, the V gene TRBV11-2; possible D gene TRBD2, 6 bases. The V gene's germline CDR1 is SGHAT and CDR2 FQNNGV. This CDR3 is built from 14 residues. Deletions cut 5 bases from V and 0 bases from J, with 9 bases between. As DNA, the CDR3 is TGTGCCAGCAGCCCCAGCGGGAGCACAGATACGCAGTATTTT. Protein product: CASSPSGSTDTQYF.

This clone was seen a handful of times. This chain joins TRBV4-1 and TRBJ1-1; no reliable D call. The germline CDR1 and CDR2 sequences are MGHRA and YSYEKL. The CDR3 totals 14 residues. V gave up 9 bases and J gave up 0 bases, with 14 bases separating them. DNA for the CDR3: TGCGCCAGTACCTCGACACGTATGAACACTGAAGCTTTCTTT. Amino acid sequence: CASTSTRMNTEAFF.

V gene TRBV13 combines with J gene TRBJ2-4; 13 positions agree with TRBD2. The CDR3 covers 17 residues. The ends lost 5 bases at V and 6 bases at J; junction bases unmatched: 10. Per germline, CDR1 PRHDT and CDR2 FYEKMQ (reference sequence). This CDR3 is CASSPRGLAGDGNIQYF. The CDR3 nucleotides read TGTGCCAGCAGCCCGAGAGGACTAGCGGGAGATGGAAACATTCAGTACTTC.

The chain couples TRBV10-2 to TRBJ2-3; D is ambiguous. This CDR3 is 14 amino acids long. V was pared by 4 bases and J by 0 bases, with 8 bases between. Germline V CDR1 and CDR2: WSHSY, SAAADI. CDR3 region: CASSAADSTDTQYF. The CDR3 DNA reads as TGCGCCAGCAGTGCGGCGGATAGCACAGATACGCAGTATTTT.